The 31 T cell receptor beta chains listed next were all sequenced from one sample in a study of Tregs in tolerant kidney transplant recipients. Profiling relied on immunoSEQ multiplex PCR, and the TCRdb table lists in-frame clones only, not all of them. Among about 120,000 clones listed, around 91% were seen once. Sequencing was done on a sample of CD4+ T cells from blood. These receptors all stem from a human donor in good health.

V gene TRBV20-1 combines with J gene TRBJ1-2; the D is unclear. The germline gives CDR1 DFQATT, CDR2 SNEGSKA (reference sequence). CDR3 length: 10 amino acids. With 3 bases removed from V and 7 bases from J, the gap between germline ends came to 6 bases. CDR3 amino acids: CSASQFGYTF. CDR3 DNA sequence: TGCAGTGCTAGTCAATTTGGCTACACCTTC.

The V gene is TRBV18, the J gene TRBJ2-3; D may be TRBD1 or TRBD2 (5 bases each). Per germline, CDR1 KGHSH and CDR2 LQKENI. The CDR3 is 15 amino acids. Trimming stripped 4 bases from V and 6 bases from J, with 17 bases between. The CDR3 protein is CASSLGEQRTDTQYF. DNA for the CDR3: TGTGCCAGCTCACTAGGGGAGCAGAGAACGGATACGCAGTATTTT.

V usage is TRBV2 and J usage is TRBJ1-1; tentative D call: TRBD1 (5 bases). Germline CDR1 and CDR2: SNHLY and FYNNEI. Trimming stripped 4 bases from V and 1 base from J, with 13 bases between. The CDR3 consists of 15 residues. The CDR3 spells CASSVGGLANTEAFF. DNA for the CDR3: TGTGCCAGCAGTGTGGGGGGGTTGGCGAACACTGAAGCTTTCTTT.

CDR3 sequence: CASSLAGSNYGYTF. The CDR3 nucleotides are TGCGCCAGCAGCTTGGCAGGCAGCAACTATGGCTACACCTTC. This chain uses TRBV5-1 with TRBJ1-2; D is uncertain. CDR1 is SGHRS, CDR2 YFSETQ, per germline. Trimming shortened V by 0 bases and J by 2 bases, and 8 bases separated the two germline ends. There are 14 residues in the CDR3.

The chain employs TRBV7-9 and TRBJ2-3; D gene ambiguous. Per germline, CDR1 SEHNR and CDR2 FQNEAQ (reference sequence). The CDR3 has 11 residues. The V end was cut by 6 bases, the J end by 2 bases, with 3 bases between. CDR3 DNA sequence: TGTGCCAGCAGGCTCACAGATACGCAGTATTTT. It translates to CASRLTDTQYF.

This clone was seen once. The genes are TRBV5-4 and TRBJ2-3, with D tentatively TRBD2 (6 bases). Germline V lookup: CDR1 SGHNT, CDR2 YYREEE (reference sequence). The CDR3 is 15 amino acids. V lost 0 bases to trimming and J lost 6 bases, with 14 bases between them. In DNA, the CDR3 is TGTGCCAGCAGCTTGGTGGCTAGCGTTAGGGATACGCAGTATTTT. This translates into CASSLVASVRDTQYF.

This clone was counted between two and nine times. CDR3 bases: TGTGCCAGCAGCCACCAACAGGGGGCCCCCTACGAGCAGTACTTC. Amino acids: CASSHQQGAPYEQYF. The chain employs TRBV11-2 and TRBJ2-7; 9 positions agree with TRBD1. This CDR3 comprises 15 residues. Germline-derived CDR1 and CDR2 are SGHAT and FQNNGV. After removal of 5 bases from V and 2 bases from J, the junction contained 7 bases not matched to a gene.

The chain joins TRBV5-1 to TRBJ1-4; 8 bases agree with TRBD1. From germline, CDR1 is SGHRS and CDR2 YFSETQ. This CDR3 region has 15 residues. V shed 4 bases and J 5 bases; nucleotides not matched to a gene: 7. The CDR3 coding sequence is TGCGCCAGCAGCCCGCAGGGGGCCCTCAATGAAAAACTGTTTTTT. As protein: CASSPQGALNEKLFF. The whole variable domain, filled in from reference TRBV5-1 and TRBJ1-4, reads KAGVTQTPRYLIKTRGQQVTLSCSPISGHRSVSWYQQTPGQGLQFLFEYFSETQRNKGNFPGRFSGRQFSNSRSEMNVSTLELGDSALYLCASSPQGALNEKLFFGSGTQLSVL.

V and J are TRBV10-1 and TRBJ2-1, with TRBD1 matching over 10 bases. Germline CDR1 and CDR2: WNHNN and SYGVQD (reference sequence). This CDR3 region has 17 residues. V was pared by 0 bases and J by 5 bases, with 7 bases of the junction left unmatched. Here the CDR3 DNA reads TGCGCCAGCAGTGAGTCTACCGGGACAGGGGTAAACAATGAGCAGTTCTTC. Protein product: CASSESTGTGVNNEQFF.

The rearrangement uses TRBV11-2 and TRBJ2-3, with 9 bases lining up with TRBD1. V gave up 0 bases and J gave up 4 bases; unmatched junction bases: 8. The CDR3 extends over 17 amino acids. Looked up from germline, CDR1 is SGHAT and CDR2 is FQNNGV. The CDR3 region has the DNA TGTGCCAGCAGCTTAGATCTCCGGACAGGGGCGGCAGATACGCAGTATTTT. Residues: CASSLDLRTGAADTQYF. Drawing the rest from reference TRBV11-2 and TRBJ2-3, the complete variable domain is EAGVAQSPRYKIIEKRQSVAFWCNPISGHATLYWYQQILGQGPKLLIQFQNNGVVDDSQLPKDRFSAERLKGVDSTLKIQPAKLEDSAVYLCASSLDLRTGAADTQYFGPGTRLTVL.

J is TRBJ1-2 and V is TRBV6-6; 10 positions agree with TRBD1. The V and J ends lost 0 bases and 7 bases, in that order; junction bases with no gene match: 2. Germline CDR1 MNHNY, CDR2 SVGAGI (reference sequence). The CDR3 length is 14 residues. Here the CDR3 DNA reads TGTGCCAGCAGTTACTCGGGACAGGGGCTTGGCTACACCTTC. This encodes CASSYSGQGLGYTF.

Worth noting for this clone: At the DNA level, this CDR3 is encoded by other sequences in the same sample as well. DNA of the CDR3: TGTGCCAGCAGCTTACAGGGGGCCGGCGAGACCCAGTACTTC. Translation: CASSLQGAGETQYF. V and J are TRBV7-3 and TRBJ2-5; 8 bases are a match to TRBD1. The CDR3 is 14 residues long. Germline CDR1 reads SGHTA; CDR2 reads FQGTGA. With V trimmed by 2 bases and J by 5 bases, 4 bases remained unmatched.

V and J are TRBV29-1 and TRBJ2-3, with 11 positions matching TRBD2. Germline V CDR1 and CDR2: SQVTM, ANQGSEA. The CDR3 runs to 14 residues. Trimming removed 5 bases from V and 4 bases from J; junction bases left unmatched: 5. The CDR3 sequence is CSVTTSGSADTQYF. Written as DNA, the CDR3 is TGCAGCGTTACCACTAGCGGGAGTGCAGATACGCAGTATTTT.

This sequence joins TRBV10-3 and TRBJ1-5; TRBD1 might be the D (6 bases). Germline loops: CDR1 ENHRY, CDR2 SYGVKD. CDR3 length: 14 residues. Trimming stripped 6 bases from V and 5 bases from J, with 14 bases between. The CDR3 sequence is CAISIQGTDQPQHF. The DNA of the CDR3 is TGTGCCATCAGCATACAGGGTACCGATCAGCCCCAGCATTTT.

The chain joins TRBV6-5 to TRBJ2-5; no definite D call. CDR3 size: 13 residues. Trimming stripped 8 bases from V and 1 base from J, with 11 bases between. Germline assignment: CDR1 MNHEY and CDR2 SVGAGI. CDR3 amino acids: CASRQVRQETQYF. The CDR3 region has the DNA TGTGCCAGCCGGCAGGTCCGCCAAGAGACCCAGTACTTC.

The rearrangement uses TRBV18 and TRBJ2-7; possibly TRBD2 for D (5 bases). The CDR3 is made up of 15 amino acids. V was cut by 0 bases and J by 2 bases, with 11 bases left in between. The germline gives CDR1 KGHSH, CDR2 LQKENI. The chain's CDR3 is CASSPPGMGAYEQYF. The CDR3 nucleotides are TGTGCCAGCTCACCACCTGGAATGGGAGCCTACGAGCAGTACTTC.

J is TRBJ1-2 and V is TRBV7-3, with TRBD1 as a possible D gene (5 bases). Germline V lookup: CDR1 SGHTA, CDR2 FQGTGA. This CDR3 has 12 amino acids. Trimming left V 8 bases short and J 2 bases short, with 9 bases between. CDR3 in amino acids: CASGEGNYGYTF. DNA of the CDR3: TGTGCCAGCGGGGAGGGGAACTATGGCTACACCTTC.

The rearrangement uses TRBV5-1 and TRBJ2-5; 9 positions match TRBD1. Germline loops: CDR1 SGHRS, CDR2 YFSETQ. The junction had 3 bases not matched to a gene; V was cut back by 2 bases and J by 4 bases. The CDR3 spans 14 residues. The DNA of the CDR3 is TGCGCCAGCAGCTTCTTGACAGGGGGAGAGACCCAGTACTTC. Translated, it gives CASSFLTGGETQYF.

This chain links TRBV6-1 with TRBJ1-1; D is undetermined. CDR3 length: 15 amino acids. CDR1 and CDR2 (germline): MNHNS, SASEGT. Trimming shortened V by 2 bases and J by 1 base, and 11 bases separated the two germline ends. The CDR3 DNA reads TGTGCCAGCAGTGAACGGGTGCTGGCGAACACTGAAGCTTTCTTT. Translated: CASSERVLANTEAFF.

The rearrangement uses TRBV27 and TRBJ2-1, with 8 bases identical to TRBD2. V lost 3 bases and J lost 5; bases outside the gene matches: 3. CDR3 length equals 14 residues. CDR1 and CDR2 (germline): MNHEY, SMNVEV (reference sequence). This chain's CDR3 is CASSFAGGDNEQFF. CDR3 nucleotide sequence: TGTGCCAGCAGTTTTGCGGGAGGAGACAATGAGCAGTTCTTC.

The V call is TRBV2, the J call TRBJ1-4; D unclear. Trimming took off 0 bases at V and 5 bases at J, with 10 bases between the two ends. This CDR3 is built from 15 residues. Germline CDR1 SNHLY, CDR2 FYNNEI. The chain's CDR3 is CASSEAGILNEKLFF. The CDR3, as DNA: TGTGCCAGCAGTGAAGCAGGGATTCTAAATGAAAAACTGTTTTTT.

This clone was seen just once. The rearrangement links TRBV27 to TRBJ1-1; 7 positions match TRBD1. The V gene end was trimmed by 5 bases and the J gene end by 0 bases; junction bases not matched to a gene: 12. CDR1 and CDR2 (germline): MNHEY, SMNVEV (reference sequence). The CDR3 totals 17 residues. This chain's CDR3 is CASSIRDSGFMNTEAFF. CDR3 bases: TGTGCCAGCAGTATCCGGGACAGCGGCTTTATGAACACTGAAGCTTTCTTT.

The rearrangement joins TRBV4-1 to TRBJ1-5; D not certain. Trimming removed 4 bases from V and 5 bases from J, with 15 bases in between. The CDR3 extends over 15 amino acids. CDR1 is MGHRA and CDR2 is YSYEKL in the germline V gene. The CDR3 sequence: CASSPQVGWDQPQHF. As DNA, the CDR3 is TGCGCCAGCAGCCCTCAGGTCGGGTGGGATCAGCCCCAGCATTTT.

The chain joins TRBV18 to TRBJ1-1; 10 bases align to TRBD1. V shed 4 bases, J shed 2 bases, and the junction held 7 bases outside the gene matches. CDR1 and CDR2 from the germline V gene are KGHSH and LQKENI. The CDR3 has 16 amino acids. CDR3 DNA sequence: TGTGCCAGCTCACAAAGGACAGGGGGAACAAACACTGAAGCTTTCTTT. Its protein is CASSQRTGGTNTEAFF.

The CDR3 DNA sequence: TGTGCCACCAGCCCGGGAGGGTCTGGGGCCAACGTCCTGACTTTC. Amino acids: CATSPGGSGANVLTF. The chain is built from TRBV15 and TRBJ2-6; 8 bases line up with TRBD2. The CDR3 sequence is 15 residues long. V lost 5 bases, J lost 1 base, and 1 base stayed unmatched. The germline gives CDR1 LNHNV, CDR2 YYDKDF (reference sequence).

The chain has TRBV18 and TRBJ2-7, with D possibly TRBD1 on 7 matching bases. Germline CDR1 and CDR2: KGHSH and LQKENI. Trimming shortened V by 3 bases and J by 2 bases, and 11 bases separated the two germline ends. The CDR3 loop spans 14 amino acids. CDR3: CASSPDREAYEQYF. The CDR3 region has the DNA TGTGCCAGCTCACCCGACAGGGAGGCCTACGAGCAGTACTTC.

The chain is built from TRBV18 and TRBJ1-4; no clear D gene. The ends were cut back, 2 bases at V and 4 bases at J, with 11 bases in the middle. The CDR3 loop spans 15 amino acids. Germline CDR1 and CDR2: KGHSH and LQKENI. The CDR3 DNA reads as TGTGCCAGCTCACCAGGGTCCGGGGTTAATGAAAAACTGTTTTTT. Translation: CASSPGSGVNEKLFF.

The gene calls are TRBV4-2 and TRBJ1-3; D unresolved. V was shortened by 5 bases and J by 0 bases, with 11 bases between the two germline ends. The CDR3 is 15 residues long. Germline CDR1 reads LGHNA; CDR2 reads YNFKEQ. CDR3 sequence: CASSSLVISGNTIYF. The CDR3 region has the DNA TGTGCCAGCAGCTCCTTGGTTATCTCTGGAAACACCATATATTTT.

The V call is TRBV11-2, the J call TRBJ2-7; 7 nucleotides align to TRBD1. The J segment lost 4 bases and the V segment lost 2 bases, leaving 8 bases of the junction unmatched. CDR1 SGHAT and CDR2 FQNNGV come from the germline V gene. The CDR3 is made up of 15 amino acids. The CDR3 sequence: CASSLIGTEIYEQYF. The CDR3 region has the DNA TGTGCCAGCAGCTTAATCGGGACAGAGATTTACGAGCAGTACTTC.

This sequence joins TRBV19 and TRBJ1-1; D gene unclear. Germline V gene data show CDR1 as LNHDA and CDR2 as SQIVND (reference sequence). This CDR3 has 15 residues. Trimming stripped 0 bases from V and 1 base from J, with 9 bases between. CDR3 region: CASSIDRTQNTEAFF. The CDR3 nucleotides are TGTGCCAGTAGTATAGACAGGACTCAGAACACTGAAGCTTTCTTT.

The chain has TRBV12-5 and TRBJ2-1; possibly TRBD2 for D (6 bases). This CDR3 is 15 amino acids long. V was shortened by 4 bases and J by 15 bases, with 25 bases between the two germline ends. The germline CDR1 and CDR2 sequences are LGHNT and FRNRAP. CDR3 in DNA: TGTGCTAGTGGTTCGCTAAAGGACTACTCGATCGCCCCGTTCTTC. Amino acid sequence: CASGSLKDYSIAPFF.